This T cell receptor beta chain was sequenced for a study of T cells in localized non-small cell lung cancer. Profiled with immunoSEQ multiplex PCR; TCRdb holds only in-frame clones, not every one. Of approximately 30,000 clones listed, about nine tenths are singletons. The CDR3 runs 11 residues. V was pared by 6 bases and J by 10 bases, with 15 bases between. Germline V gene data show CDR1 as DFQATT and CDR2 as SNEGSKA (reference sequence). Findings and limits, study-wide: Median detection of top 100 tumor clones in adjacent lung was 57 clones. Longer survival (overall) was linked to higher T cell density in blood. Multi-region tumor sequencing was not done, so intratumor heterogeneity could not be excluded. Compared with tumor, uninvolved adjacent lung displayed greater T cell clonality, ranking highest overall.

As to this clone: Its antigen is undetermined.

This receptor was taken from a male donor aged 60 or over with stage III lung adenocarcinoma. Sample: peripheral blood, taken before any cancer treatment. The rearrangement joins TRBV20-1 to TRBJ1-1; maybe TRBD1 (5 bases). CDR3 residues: CSAGTTEGAFF. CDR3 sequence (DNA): TGCAGTGCCGGGACCACCGAGGGAGCTTTCTTT.